The rows below give T cell receptor beta chains drawn from one sample of a study of blood T cells in healthy people across ages. TCRdb recomputed calls from the 5' RACE reads with MiXCR, one row per CDR3 protein. The sample holds roughly 500,000 distinct CDR3 sequences, less than 25% seen once. The sample was also reused in another study, on T cells of mothers and their children.

Material: blood. These receptor sequences come from a boy between 10 and 17 years old in good health. The CDR3 runs from the conserved cysteine through the conserved F or W. D genes are given only for firm matches. For some rows the clone size is stated as once, few or many, or as a class when expanded; others skip it.

v_gene	j_gene	abundance	d_gene	CDR3nt	CDR3aa
TRBV20-1	TRBJ2-3	.	.	TGCAGTGTGTTACAGGGTGGTTCGGATACGCAGTATTTT	CSVLQGGSDTQYF
TRBV6-5	TRBJ1-1	.	.	TGTGCCAGCAGTATTCAGGGTTTGAACACTGAAGCTTTCTTT	CASSIQGLNTEAFF
TRBV5-1	TRBJ1-6	.	TRBD1	TGCGCCAGCAGCCCTACTCCCGGGACAGGGAACCCTTCACCCCTCCACTTT	CASSPTPGTGNPSPLHF
TRBV4-3	TRBJ2-1	few	TRBD2	TGCGCCAGCAGCCAACAACGGGGGACTAGCGGGAAGAATGAGCAGTTCTTC	CASSQQRGTSGKNEQFF
TRBV7-2	TRBJ2-7	few	.	TGTGCCAGCAGCTTAGAGCGGGCGGGCAGGGCTAAATACGAGCAGTACTTC	CASSLERAGRAKYEQYF
TRBV7-2	TRBJ2-3	.	TRBD2	TGTGCCAGCAGCTTAAGGGGCGGGAGGGATACGCAGTATTTT	CASSLRGGRDTQYF
TRBV4-1	TRBJ2-1	.	TRBD2	TGCGCCAGCAGCCAGGCTAGCGGGAGGGTGGATGAGCAGTTCTTC	CASSQASGRVDEQFF
TRBV14	TRBJ2-7	.	.	TGTGCCAGCAGCCCTTCACGGGAAGTTGCCTACGAGCAGTACTTC	CASSPSREVAYEQYF
TRBV9	TRBJ1-2	.	TRBD1	TGTGCCAGCAGCAAGGGACAGGGAAGTTCTGGCTACACCTTC	CASSKGQGSSGYTF
TRBV6-4	TRBJ2-1	few	.	TGTGCCAGCAGTGACTCCGGGGGCTCTGAGCAGTTCTTC	CASSDSGGSEQFF
TRBV6-1	TRBJ1-1	few	.	TGTGCCAGCAGCAGTCCAGGGTCGGGTATGGTAAACACTGAAGCTTTCTTT	CASSSPGSGMVNTEAFF
TRBV7-2	TRBJ2-3	once	.	TGTGCCAGCAGCCCTGATGTTGGCACAGATACGCAGTATTTT	CASSPDVGTDTQYF
TRBV7-9	TRBJ2-7	few	TRBD2	TGTGCCAGCAGCTCGACTAGCGGGAGAAACGAGCAGTACTTC	CASSSTSGRNEQYF
TRBV28	TRBJ1-6	few	.	TGTGCCAGCAGTCATACAGAAGGGCTTACATTT	CASSHTEGLTF
TRBV9	TRBJ2-3	few	.	TGTGCCAGCAGTTTCTCCCTAATGTTGGATACGCAGTATTTT	CASSFSLMLDTQYF
TRBV3-1	TRBJ2-7	.	TRBD2	TGTGCCAGCAGCCACCTGGTGACTAGCGGGACCTCCTACGAGCAGTACTTC	CASSHLVTSGTSYEQYF
TRBV7-2	TRBJ2-3	few	.	TGTGCCAGCAGCCCCTCCGGGACGCTTAGCACAGATACGCAGTATTTT	CASSPSGTLSTDTQYF
TRBV10-3	TRBJ2-3	few	.	TGTGCCATCAGTGAGGGGGGGGCACTCACCTTCACAGATACGCAGTATTTT	CAISEGGALTFTDTQYF
TRBV9	TRBJ2-1	.	.	TGTGCCAGCACTGGGAAGGGGGGAGACAATGAGCAGTTCTTC	CASTGKGGDNEQFF
TRBV21-1	TRBJ1-1	.	.	TGTGCCAGCAGCAAAGCGCTGGCAGGGGGCGGTTTGGTCACTGAAGCTTTCTTT	CASSKALAGGGLVTEAFF
TRBV7-9	TRBJ2-7	.	.	TGTGCCAGCAGCGGGGGGACGGTCTCCTACGAGCAGTACTTC	CASSGGTVSYEQYF
TRBV20-1	TRBJ2-5	.	.	TGCAGTGCTTCGACCCAAGAGACCCAGTACTTC	CSASTQETQYF
TRBV5-1	TRBJ2-1	.	.	TGCGCCAGCAGCTTGGGAAGAGGGGGAACCCACGATGAGCAGTTCTTC	CASSLGRGGTHDEQFF
TRBV6-5	TRBJ2-7	.	TRBD1	TGTGCCAGCAGGACGACAGGGGGAATATACGAGCAGTACTTC	CASRTTGGIYEQYF
TRBV20-1	TRBJ2-5	few	.	TGCAGTGCCGACGACAGTTACCAAGAGACCCAGTACTTC	CSADDSYQETQYF
TRBV15	TRBJ2-5	.	TRBD2	TGTGCCACCAGCAGAGAAGGGGGACTAGCGGGGGTGGAGACCCAGTACTTC	CATSREGGLAGVETQYF
TRBV29-1	TRBJ2-7	.	TRBD1	TGCAGCGTTGGAACCGACAGGGGTAACGAGCAGTACTTC	CSVGTDRGNEQYF
TRBV5-1	TRBJ1-1	few	.	TGCGCCAGCAGCTTGGTCGGCGGACAGCTGAACACTGAAGCTTTCTTT	CASSLVGGQLNTEAFF
TRBV19	TRBJ2-7	.	TRBD2	TGTGCCAGTAGTACAACTAGCGGTCTAGCTACGGAGCAGTACTTC	CASSTTSGLATEQYF
TRBV28	TRBJ2-3	.	.	TGTGCCAGCAGTTCATCTGGGACACCTAGCACAGATACGCAGTATTTT	CASSSSGTPSTDTQYF
TRBV10-3	TRBJ2-5	few	.	TGTGCCATCAGTGGATCAGACAGGATGGAGACCCAGTACTTC	CAISGSDRMETQYF
TRBV5-1	TRBJ2-7	few	TRBD1	TGCGCCAGCAGCCAGGGGGCGATCTACGAGCAGTACTTC	CASSQGAIYEQYF
TRBV27	TRBJ1-5	.	.	TGTGCCAGCAGTTTATCAGCTGGGGCTAGCAATCAGCCCCAGCATTTT	CASSLSAGASNQPQHF
TRBV7-9	TRBJ1-4	few	.	TGTGCCAGCAGCGAACACGAGGATGATAGTGAAAAACTGTTTTTT	CASSEHEDDSEKLFF
TRBV20-1	TRBJ2-1	.	TRBD2	TGCAGTGCTGGTGGACTAGCGGGGAATGAGCAGTTCTTC	CSAGGLAGNEQFF
TRBV29-1	TRBJ1-5	.	.	TGCAGCGTTGGTTGGGGGGATCGGCAGCCCCAGCATTTT	CSVGWGDRQPQHF
TRBV29-1	TRBJ1-1	few	.	TGCAGCGCCCATGACAGAAACACTGAAGCTTTCTTT	CSAHDRNTEAFF
TRBV10-3	TRBJ1-2	few	.	TGTGCCATCAGTGAGGCGACTAACTATGGCTACACCTTC	CAISEATNYGYTF
TRBV6-4	TRBJ2-2	many	.	TGTGCCAGCAGTGAAGGGAACACCGGGGAGCTGTTTTTT	CASSEGNTGELFF
TRBV28	TRBJ1-5	few	.	TGTGCCAGCAGTTTATATTCGGGACGGTATAGCAATCAGCCCCAGCATTTT	CASSLYSGRYSNQPQHF
TRBV11-1	TRBJ2-3	.	.	TGTGCCAGCAGCTTAACTCGGGGTCCCACAGATACGCAGTATTTT	CASSLTRGPTDTQYF
TRBV20-1	TRBJ2-7	.	.	TGCAGTGCTAGAGATCTCGGGGTTTGGGACCAGTACTTC	CSARDLGVWDQYF
TRBV20-1	TRBJ2-7	few	TRBD2	TGCAGTGCTAGAGACGGCGGGAGTTCCTACGAGCAGTACTTC	CSARDGGSSYEQYF
TRBV5-1	TRBJ2-7	.	.	TGCGCCAGCAGCTACGAGAGGGGGTACGAGCAGTACTTC	CASSYERGYEQYF
TRBV2	TRBJ2-1	few	.	TGTGCCAGCGAACTAGATCGTGGGTACAATGAGCAGTTCTTC	CASELDRGYNEQFF
TRBV28	TRBJ1-5	few	TRBD1	TGTGCCAGCAACGGAGTTTGGGGCAGGGGGATCAATCAGCCCCAGCATTTT	CASNGVWGRGINQPQHF
TRBV6-5	TRBJ1-1	.	.	TGTGCCAGCAGTTATCGGGGCCGGGCTGAAGCTTTCTTT	CASSYRGRAEAFF
TRBV3-1	TRBJ2-3	.	.	TGTGCCAGCAGCCAAGATATTTTGGGGGGTCACACAGATACGCAGTATTTT	CASSQDILGGHTDTQYF
TRBV9	TRBJ2-3	few	.	TGTGCCAGCAGCGTAGAAGCAATGGGGGCGGATACGCAGTATTTT	CASSVEAMGADTQYF
TRBV2	TRBJ2-2	.	TRBD1	TGTGCCAGCACGAAAGGGGGCCGGGGCACCGGGGAGCTGTTTTTT	CASTKGGRGTGELFF
TRBV5-1	TRBJ1-2	many	TRBD1	TGCGCCAGCAGCTCCACCGGGACAGGGGATGGCTACACCTTC	CASSSTGTGDGYTF
TRBV6-1	TRBJ2-2	.	.	TGTGCCAATGGCAGGGATACGAACACCGGGGAGCTGTTTTTT	CANGRDTNTGELFF
TRBV2	TRBJ2-7	.	TRBD2	TGTGCCAGCAGTGGGACTAGCGGAGCCTCTACGCAGTACTTC	CASSGTSGASTQYF
TRBV6-6	TRBJ2-7	.	.	TGTGCCAGCAGTTACTACGGCGTTCCCTACGAGCAGTACTTC	CASSYYGVPYEQYF